This T cell receptor beta chain was observed in a study of cytomegalovirus exposure and HLA in healthy donors. Points from the study as a whole: An Asian-associated ancestry cluster reportedly showed fewer N-insertions than the approximately 670-donor mean in a later analysis.

In the case of this clone: Its target is unknown.

13 Jbeta primers and 60 Vbeta primers were used for the PCR. Measured with immunoSEQ multiplex PCR; TCRdb has only the in-frame clones, and not every one. This sample carries roughly 99,000 clones, over 60% of them seen once, and the ten largest clones take less than 3.5%. The CDR3 sequence is 13 residues long. In germline, CDR1 is SNHLY, CDR2 FYNNEI. The ends lost 5 bases at V and 6 bases at J; junction bases unmatched: 3. This clonotype was obtained from a male donor in good health and CMV-seropositive. The chain couples TRBV2 to TRBJ1-2; 10 bases fit TRBD1. Specimen: PBMCs. Here the CDR3 reads CASSLGTGDGYTF. The DNA for the CDR3 is TGTGCCAGCAGTCTCGGGACAGGGGATGGCTACACCTTC. The full variable domain, its missing parts supplied by reference TRBV2 and TRBJ1-2, is EPEVTQTPSHQVTQMGQEVILRCVPISNHLYFYWYRQILGQKVEFLVSFYNNEISEKSEIFDDQFSVERPDGSNFTLKIRSTKLEDSAMYFCASSLGTGDGYTFGSGTRLTVV.